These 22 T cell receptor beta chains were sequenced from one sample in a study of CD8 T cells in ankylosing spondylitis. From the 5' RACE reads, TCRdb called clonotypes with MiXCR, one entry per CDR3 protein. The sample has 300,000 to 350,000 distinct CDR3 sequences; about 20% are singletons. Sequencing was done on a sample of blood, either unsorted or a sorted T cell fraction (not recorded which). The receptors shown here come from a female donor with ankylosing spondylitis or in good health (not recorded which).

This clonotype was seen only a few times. The CDR3 DNA reads as TGTGCCAGCAGTGATGATGTGGGTTGTGGCTACACCTTC. Protein product: CASSDDVGCGYTF. The chain has TRBV4-2 and TRBJ1-2; D is unresolved. CDR1 and CDR2 from the germline V gene are LGHNA and YNFKEQ. V was pared by 6 bases and J by 7 bases, with 15 bases between. CDR3 length equals 13 residues.

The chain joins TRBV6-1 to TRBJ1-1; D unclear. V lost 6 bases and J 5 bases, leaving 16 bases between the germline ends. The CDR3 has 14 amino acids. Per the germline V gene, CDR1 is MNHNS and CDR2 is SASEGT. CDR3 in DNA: TGTGCCAGCAGAACGGGCCTGGCCTCTACTGAAGCTTTCTTT. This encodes CASRTGLASTEAFF.

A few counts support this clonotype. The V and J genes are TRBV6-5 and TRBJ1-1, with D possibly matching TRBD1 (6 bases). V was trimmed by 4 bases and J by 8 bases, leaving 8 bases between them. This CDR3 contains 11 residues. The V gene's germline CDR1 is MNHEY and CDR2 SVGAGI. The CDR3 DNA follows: TGTGCCAGCAGTTTCGACAGGGAAGCTTTCTTT. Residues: CASSFDREAFF.

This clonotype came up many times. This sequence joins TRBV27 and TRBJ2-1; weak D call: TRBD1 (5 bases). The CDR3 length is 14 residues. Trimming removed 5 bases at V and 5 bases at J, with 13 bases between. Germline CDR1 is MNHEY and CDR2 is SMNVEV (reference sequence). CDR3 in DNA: TGTGCCAGCAGTATAGCAGGGAAGGACAATGAGCAGTTCTTC. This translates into CASSIAGKDNEQFF.

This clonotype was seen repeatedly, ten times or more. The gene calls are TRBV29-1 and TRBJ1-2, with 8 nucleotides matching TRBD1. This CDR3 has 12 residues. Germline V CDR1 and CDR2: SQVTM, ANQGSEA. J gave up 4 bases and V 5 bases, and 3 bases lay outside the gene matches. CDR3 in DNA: TGCAGCGTTCAGGGACAGGTCTATGGCTACACCTTC. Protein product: CSVQGQVYGYTF.

The CDR3 region has the DNA TGTGCCAGCAGTGAACCCACAGGATTGCACCTACCCGGGGAGCTGTTTTTT. This sequence encodes CASSEPTGLHLPGELFF. V usage is TRBV6-1 and J usage is TRBJ2-2, with D tentatively TRBD1 (5 bases). Looked up from germline, CDR1 is MNHNS and CDR2 is SASEGT. V gave up 2 bases and J gave up 6 bases, with 19 bases separating them. The CDR3 is 17 amino acids.

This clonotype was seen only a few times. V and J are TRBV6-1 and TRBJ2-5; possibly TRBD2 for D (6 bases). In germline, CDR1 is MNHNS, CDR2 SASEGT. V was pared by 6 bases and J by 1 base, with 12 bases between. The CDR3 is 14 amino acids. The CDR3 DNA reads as TGTGCCAGCAGCAACCGGGGGAGCCAAGAGACCCAGTACTTC. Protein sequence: CASSNRGSQETQYF.

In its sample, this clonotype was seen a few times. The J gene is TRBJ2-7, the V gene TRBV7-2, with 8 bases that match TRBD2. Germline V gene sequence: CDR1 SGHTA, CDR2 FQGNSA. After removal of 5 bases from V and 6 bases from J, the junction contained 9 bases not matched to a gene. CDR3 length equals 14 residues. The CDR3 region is CASSPNGGAGEQYF. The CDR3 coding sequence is TGTGCCAGCAGCCCAAACGGGGGGGCTGGCGAGCAGTACTTC.

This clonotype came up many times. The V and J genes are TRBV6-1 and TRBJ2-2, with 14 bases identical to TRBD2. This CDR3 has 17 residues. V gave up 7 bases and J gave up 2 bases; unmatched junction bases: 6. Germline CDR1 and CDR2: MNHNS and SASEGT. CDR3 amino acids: CASKGLAGVGNTGELFF. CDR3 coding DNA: TGTGCCAGCAAGGGACTAGCGGGAGTGGGAAACACCGGGGAGCTGTTTTTT.

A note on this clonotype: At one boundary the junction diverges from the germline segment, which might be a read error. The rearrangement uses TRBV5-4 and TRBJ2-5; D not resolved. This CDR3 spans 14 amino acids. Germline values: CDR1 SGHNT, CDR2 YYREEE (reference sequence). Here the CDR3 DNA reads TGTGCCAGTAGCTTGGCCAAGTACCAAGAGACCCAGTACTTC. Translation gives CASSLAKYQETQYF.

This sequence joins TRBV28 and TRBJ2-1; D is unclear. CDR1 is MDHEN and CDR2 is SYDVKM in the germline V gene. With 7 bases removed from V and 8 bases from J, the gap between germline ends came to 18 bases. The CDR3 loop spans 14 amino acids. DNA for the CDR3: TGTGCCAGCATAAGGAGTCCTCGGTTCGATGAGCAGTTCTTC. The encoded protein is CASIRSPRFDEQFF.

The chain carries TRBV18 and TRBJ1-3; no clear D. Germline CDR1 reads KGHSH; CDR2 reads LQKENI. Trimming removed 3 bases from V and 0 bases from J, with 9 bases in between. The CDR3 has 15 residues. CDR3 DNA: TGTGCCAGCTCACCGATAGCTGTCTCTGGAAACACCATATATTTT. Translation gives CASSPIAVSGNTIYF.

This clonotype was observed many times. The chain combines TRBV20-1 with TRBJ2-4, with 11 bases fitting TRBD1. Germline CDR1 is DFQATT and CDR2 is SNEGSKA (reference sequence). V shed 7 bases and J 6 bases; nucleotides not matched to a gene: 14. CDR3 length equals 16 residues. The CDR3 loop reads CSGDLRTGGARNIQYF. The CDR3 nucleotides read TGCAGTGGCGATCTCCGGACAGGGGGCGCGAGAAACATTCAGTACTTC.

CDR3 sequence reads: CASSTAGTSFDEQFF. The CDR3, as DNA: TGTGCCAGTAGTACCGCCGGGACTAGTTTCGATGAGCAGTTCTTC. The chain recombines TRBV19 with TRBJ2-1, with 8 positions matching TRBD2. V was clipped by 4 bases and J by 8 bases; unmatched bases: 10. Germline V gene lookup returns CDR1 LNHDA and CDR2 SQIVND (reference sequence). This CDR3 is 15 amino acids long.

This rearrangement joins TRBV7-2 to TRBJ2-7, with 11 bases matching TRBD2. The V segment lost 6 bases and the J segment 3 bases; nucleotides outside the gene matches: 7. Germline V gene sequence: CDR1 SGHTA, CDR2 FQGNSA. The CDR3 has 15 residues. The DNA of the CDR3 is TGTGCCAGCAGATCTGGACTAGCGGGCTACTACGAGCAGTACTTC. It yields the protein CASRSGLAGYYEQYF.

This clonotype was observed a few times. The CDR3 nucleotides are TGCAGTGCATCGAGTGTGGATCGACAAGAGACCCAGTACTTC. Its translation: CSASSVDRQETQYF. The J gene is TRBJ2-5, the V gene TRBV20-1; no clear D gene. V lost 6 bases, J lost 2 bases, and 16 bases lay in between. Germline V gene lookup returns CDR1 DFQATT and CDR2 SNEGSKA (reference sequence). The CDR3 runs 14 residues.

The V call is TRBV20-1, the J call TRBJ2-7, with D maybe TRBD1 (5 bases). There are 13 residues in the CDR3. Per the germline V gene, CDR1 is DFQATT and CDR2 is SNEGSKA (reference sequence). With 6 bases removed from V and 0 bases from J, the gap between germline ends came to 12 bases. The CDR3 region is CSATGSYSYEQYF. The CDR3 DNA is TGCAGTGCCACAGGCTCGTACTCCTACGAGCAGTACTTC.

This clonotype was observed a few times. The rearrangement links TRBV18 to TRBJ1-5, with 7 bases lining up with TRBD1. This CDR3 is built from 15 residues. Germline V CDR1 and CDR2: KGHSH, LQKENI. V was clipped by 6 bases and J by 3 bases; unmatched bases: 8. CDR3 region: CASSPGTADNQPQHF. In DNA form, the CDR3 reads TGTGCCAGCTCGCCCGGGACAGCGGACAATCAGCCCCAGCATTTT.

The CDR3 coding sequence is TGTGCCAGCAGCCCAACTCGTTCGGGGGCCCAGTACTTC. Translation: CASSPTRSGAQYF. V gene TRBV5-6 combines with J gene TRBJ2-5, with a tentative D call TRBD2 (6 bases). This CDR3 contains 13 residues. V was cut by 4 bases and J by 9 bases, with 16 bases left in between. Germline CDR1 and CDR2: SGHDT and YYEEEE.

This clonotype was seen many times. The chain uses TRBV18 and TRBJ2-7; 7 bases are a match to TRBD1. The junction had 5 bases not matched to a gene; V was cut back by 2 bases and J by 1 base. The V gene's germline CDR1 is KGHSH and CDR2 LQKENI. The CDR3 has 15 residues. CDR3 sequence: CASSPRGRSSYEQYF. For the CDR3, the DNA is TGTGCCAGCTCACCAAGGGGGCGGTCGTCCTACGAGCAGTACTTC.

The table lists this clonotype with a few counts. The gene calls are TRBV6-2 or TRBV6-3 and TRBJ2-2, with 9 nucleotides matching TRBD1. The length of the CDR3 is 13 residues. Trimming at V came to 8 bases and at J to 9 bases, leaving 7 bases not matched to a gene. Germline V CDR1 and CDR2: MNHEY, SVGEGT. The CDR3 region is CASSDRGIRELFF. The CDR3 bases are TGTGCCAGCTCGGACAGGGGTATCAGGGAGCTGTTTTTT.

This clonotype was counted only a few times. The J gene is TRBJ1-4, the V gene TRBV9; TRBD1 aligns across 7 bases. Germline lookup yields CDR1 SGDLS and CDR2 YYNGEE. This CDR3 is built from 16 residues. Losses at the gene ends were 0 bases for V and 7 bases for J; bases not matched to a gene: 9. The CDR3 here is CASSVGQGVWGEKLFF. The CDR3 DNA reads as TGTGCCAGCAGCGTAGGACAGGGTGTTTGGGGTGAAAAACTGTTTTTT.